This T cell receptor beta chain was captured in a study of blood T cell repertoires in COVID-19. Study summary: The United States, Italy and Spain provided the acute and convalescent COVID-19 samples. The cDNA or gDNA used as material had been derived from T cells, B-cell-depleted T cells, or PBMCs.

CDR1 is SGHAT, CDR2 FQNNGV, per germline. The germline V and J ends were trimmed by 6 bases and 0 bases, with 12 bases remaining between them. CDR3 length: 15 amino acids. Per the study methods: How many nucleated cells were present was estimated from reference gene primer amplification. The assay was immunoSEQ multiplex PCR, and TCRdb's table has in-frame clones only and misses some. The D gene and trimming were derived from the DNA, and the V and J assignments and clone size from that table. The profile shows 200,000 to 250,000 clones, 82% of them singletons. Sequenced sample: peripheral blood. This TCR was sampled from a woman older than 75 with acute or convalescent COVID-19. The chain recombines TRBV11-2 with TRBJ1-5; maybe TRBD1 (6 bases). CDR3 DNA sequence: TGTGCCAGCAGTACAGGGAGAGATAGCAATCAGCCCCAGCATTTT. It codes for CASSTGRDSNQPQHF.